This T cell receptor beta chain was recovered during a study of radiotherapy plus CTLA-4 blockade in lung cancer. At the level of the study: Among enrolled patients, under 20% responded and about 30% achieved disease control.

The study, taken as a whole, reports: Some TCR clones had been derived from tumors. These clones expanded in peripheral blood after radiotherapy plus ipilimumab.

TCRdb's table, derived via immunoSEQ multiplex PCR, lists solely in-frame clones and lacks some. The sample consists of about 24,000 clones, 71% of them appearing once. On this clone: Antigen unknown.

The V gene end was trimmed by 3 bases and the J gene end by 5 bases; junction bases not matched to a gene: 10. CDR1 and CDR2 (germline): SGHNT, YYREEE (reference sequence). The length of the CDR3 is 16 residues. Sequenced material: peripheral blood, taken from a patient treated with radiotherapy plus ipilimumab. The TCR originated in a human donor with non-small cell lung cancer whose response to radiotherapy plus ipilimumab could not be evaluated. This sequence joins TRBV5-4 and TRBJ2-3, with 9 bases fitting TRBD2. CDR3 in amino acids: CASSSQSGRRGDTQYF. In nucleotides, the CDR3 is TGTGCCAGCAGCTCCCAAAGCGGGAGGAGGGGAGATACGCAGTATTTT.